This T cell receptor (beta chain) was captured by sequencing in a study of shared clonotypes between healthy human individuals. Per sorted-subset replicate PCR, input was 200 to 250 ng DNA, representing roughly 30,000 T cell genomes. TCRdb keeps only in-frame clones here, not all; method: immunoSEQ multiplex PCR. The sample holds about 2.3 million clones; 92% are singletons and the top ten take 0.3% to 0.45%. In germline, CDR1 is LGHNA, CDR2 YSLEER. The CDR3 runs to 14 residues. The V end lost 0 bases, the J end lost 2 bases, and 8 bases lay between the germline ends. The genes are TRBV4-3 and TRBJ2-7; D is tentatively TRBD1 or TRBD2 (5 bases each). Sequenced: naive CD4+ T cells from PBMCs. Subset specified: CD45RA+ positively selected. This receptor was identified in a man between 18 and 29 years old in good health. Some clones in this sample may be carry-over from other donors' samples. CDR3 loop: CASSQDWGTYEQYF. CDR3 nucleotide sequence: TGCGCCAGCAGCCAAGACTGGGGGACCTACGAGCAGTACTTC.